The 9 T cell receptor beta chains in this list originate from one sample, sequenced in a study of T cell responses to AZD1222 COVID-19 vaccine. Here immunoSEQ multiplex PCR was the method, and the copy in TCRdb shows in-frame clones only, minus some. The profile shows 65,000 to 95,000 clones, approximately 85% of them singletons. The source material was peripheral blood, sampled 28 days after the second AZD1222 dose. Every receptor here comes from an adult who received the AZD1222 COVID-19 vaccine.

This clone was counted once. This chain uses TRBV20-1 with TRBJ1-2; unclear D gene. CDR1 is DFQATT, CDR2 SNEGSKA, per germline (reference sequence). The germline V and J ends were trimmed by 3 bases and 4 bases, with 15 bases remaining between them. The CDR3 covers 14 residues. CDR3 in DNA: TGCAGTGCTAGTCGAGGTCCGAGGAGCTATGGCTACACCTTC. Residues: CSASRGPRSYGYTF.

The V and J genes are TRBV6-7 and TRBJ2-5; a weak D match, TRBD1 (5 bases). TRBV6-7 is given ORF status, its function remaining uncertain. This CDR3 is built from 13 residues. V was shortened by 2 bases and J by 7 bases, with 11 bases between the two germline ends. The CDR3 is CASSYVIGATQYF. CDR3 nucleotides: TGTGCCAGCAGTTACGTTATTGGGGCGACCCAGTACTTC.

V and J are TRBV14 and TRBJ2-1; unclear D gene. Trimming cost V 1 base and J 9 bases, with 22 bases left between them. The CDR3 length is 17 residues. Looked up from germline, CDR1 is SGHDN and CDR2 is FVKESK. The CDR3 here is CASSQGIDKGRWSEQFF. The CDR3 DNA is TGTGCCAGCAGCCAAGGCATAGACAAGGGTAGGTGGTCTGAGCAGTTCTTC.

The chain has TRBV13 and TRBJ1-6, with D hard to call. Trimming shortened V by 5 bases and J by 1 base, and 18 bases separated the two germline ends. The CDR3 covers 18 residues. Germline-derived CDR1 and CDR2 are PRHDT and FYEKMQ (reference sequence). The CDR3 sequence is CASSLYNLDPSYNSPLHF. CDR3 nucleotide sequence: TGTGCCAGCAGCCTCTATAACCTGGACCCGTCCTATAATTCACCCCTCCACTTT. Combining the CDR3 with reference TRBV13 and TRBJ1-6 gives the whole variable domain AAGVIQSPRHLIKEKRETATLKCYPIPRHDTVYWYQQGPGQDPQFLISFYEKMQSDKGSIPDRFSAQQFSDYHSELNMSSLELGDSALYFCASSLYNLDPSYNSPLHFGNGTRLTVT.

This clone appeared once. The chain uses TRBV5-5 and TRBJ2-7, with 7 bases matching TRBD2. V lost 4 bases and J lost 6; bases outside the gene matches: 10. The CDR3 spans 14 residues. Germline V lookup: CDR1 SGHKS, CDR2 YYEKEE (reference sequence). In DNA, the CDR3 is TGTGCCAGCAGCCTACTCCATGCGGGGGTCGAGCAGTACTTC. Translated: CASSLLHAGVEQYF.

The rearrangement uses TRBV7-2 and TRBJ2-7; TRBD2 aligns across 12 bases. V lost 5 bases and J lost 6; bases outside the gene matches: 8. Per the germline V gene, CDR1 is SGHTA and CDR2 is FQGNSA. The CDR3 consists of 15 residues. CDR3: CASSVLAGGPGEQYF. For the CDR3, the DNA is TGTGCCAGCAGCGTCCTAGCGGGGGGGCCAGGCGAGCAGTACTTC.

The rearrangement joins TRBV2 to TRBJ2-2; TRBD1 matches at 10 bases. The CDR3 has 15 amino acids. Germline V gene lookup returns CDR1 SNHLY and CDR2 FYNNEI. With V trimmed by 7 bases and J by 5 bases, 7 bases remained unmatched. The CDR3 loop is CASNLGTGVTGELFF. CDR3 in DNA: TGTGCCAGCAATTTAGGGACAGGGGTTACCGGGGAGCTGTTTTTT.

The chain links TRBV5-4 to TRBJ1-2; D gene ambiguous. Germline V gene lookup returns CDR1 SGHNT and CDR2 YYREEE (reference sequence). This CDR3 has 14 residues. V was pared by 0 bases and J by 7 bases, with 13 bases between. CDR3 sequence (DNA): TGTGCCAGCAGCTTGGAAAGTTTCGCCGGTGGCTACACCTTC. This encodes CASSLESFAGGYTF.

V usage is TRBV6-5 and J usage is TRBJ2-6; D not resolved. From germline, CDR1 is MNHEY and CDR2 SVGAGI. V was pared by 5 bases and J by 1 base, with 9 bases between. This CDR3 spans 15 amino acids. CDR3 coding DNA: TGTGCCAGCAGTCTCCGGATATCTGGGGCCAACGTCCTGACTTTC. Amino acids: CASSLRISGANVLTF.